The 13 T cell receptor beta chains given below trace back to one sample, sequenced in a study of T-cell reconstitution after alpha-beta-depleted transplantation in children. The library targeted TCRbeta and was prepared with unique molecular identifiers. From the PCR reads, TCRdb called clonotypes with MiXCR, one entry per CDR3 protein. The sample shows around 580,000 distinct CDR3 sequences, under 30% of them seen only once. The specimen was PBMCs, mostly from graft donor cells, collected 360 days after TCRalphabeta/CD19-depleted stem cell transplant. These receptors came from a boy under three years old who had a stem cell transplant for acute myeloid leukemia, so the T cells may come from the graft donor.

This clonotype was found many times. This chain joins TRBV24-1 and TRBJ2-2; D is perhaps TRBD1 (6 bases). This CDR3 is 12 amino acids long. V was cut by 4 bases and J by 7 bases, with 6 bases left in between. Germline V CDR1 and CDR2: KGHDR, SFDVKD. In nucleotides, the CDR3 is TGTGCCACCAGTGAGGACAGCGGGGAGCTGTTTTTT. Encoded protein: CATSEDSGELFF.

This clonotype has a handful of counts. V usage is TRBV12-3 or TRBV12-4 and J usage is TRBJ2-5, with D perhaps TRBD1 or TRBD2 (5 bases each). The CDR3 loop spans 18 amino acids. The V end lost 2 bases, the J end lost 5 bases, and 24 bases lay between the germline ends. CDR3 region: CASSLRVAPGDENETQYF. The CDR3 DNA reads as TGTGCCAGCAGTTTAAGGGTAGCCCCCGGGGACGAAAACGAGACCCAGTACTTC.

In its sample, this clonotype was seen many times. The CDR3 loop reads CASRAGNEQYF. In DNA, the CDR3 is TGCGCCAGCAGGGCCGGGAACGAGCAGTACTTC. The chain uses TRBV5-1 and TRBJ2-7; perhaps TRBD2 as D (5 bases). The CDR3 sequence is 11 residues long. Looked up from germline, CDR1 is SGHRS and CDR2 is YFSETQ. The V end lost 5 bases, the J end lost 5 bases, and 8 bases lay between the germline ends.

This clonotype was counted ten times or more. The chain links TRBV4-3 to TRBJ2-5; D uncertain. Germline assignment: CDR1 LGHNA and CDR2 YSLEER. This CDR3 is built from 12 residues. The V and J ends lost 0 bases and 6 bases respectively, with 5 bases between them. For the CDR3, the DNA is TGCGCCAGCAGCCAAGAAGGACAGACCCAGTACTTC. It is translated as CASSQEGQTQYF.

This clonotype was counted at least ten times. V is TRBV20-1 and J is TRBJ1-3, with D perhaps matching TRBD1 (6 bases). There are 15 residues in the CDR3. Germline values: CDR1 DFQATT, CDR2 SNEGSKA (reference sequence). The V and J ends lost 6 bases and 2 bases respectively, with 17 bases between them. Here the CDR3 reads CSAGPLRTAGNTIYF. In DNA, the CDR3 is TGCAGTGCCGGACCCCTTCGGACAGCTGGAAACACCATATATTTT.

This chain connects TRBV9 to TRBJ2-1; TRBD2 matches 14 bases. The CDR3 consists of 21 residues. Germline-derived CDR1 and CDR2 are SGDLS and YYNGEE. V gave up 0 bases and J gave up 4 bases; unmatched junction bases: 15. CDR3 bases: TGTGCCAGCAGCGTAGACGGGAGACTAGCGGGGGGGCCGAGGTTTTACAATGAGCAGTTCTTC. Amino acids: CASSVDGRLAGGPRFYNEQFF.

The V gene is TRBV14, the J gene TRBJ2-5, with D possibly TRBD1 on 6 matching bases. The germline V gene encodes CDR1 SGHDN and CDR2 FVKESK. CDR3 length: 14 residues. V lost 3 bases and J lost 1, with 9 bases in between. CDR3 DNA sequence: TGTGCCAGCAGCCACTGGACAGTCCAAGAGACCCAGTACTTC. Its translation: CASSHWTVQETQYF. The whole variable domain, filled in from reference TRBV14 and TRBJ2-5, reads EAGVTQFPSHSVIEKGQTVTLRCDPISGHDNLYWYRRVMGKEIKFLLHFVKESKQDESGMPNNRFLAERTGGTYSTLKVQPAELEDSGVYFCASSHWTVQETQYFGPGTRLLVL.

The rearrangement links TRBV4-3 to TRBJ2-5; 7 positions match TRBD2. In germline, CDR1 is LGHNA, CDR2 YSLEER. This CDR3 has 17 amino acids. The J segment lost 2 bases and the V segment lost 0 bases, leaving 9 bases of the junction unmatched. The CDR3 reads CASSQDLGGYLQETQYF. The CDR3 DNA is TGCGCCAGCAGCCAAGATCTGGGGGGGTACCTTCAAGAGACCCAGTACTTC.

The sample holds many counts of this clonotype. This sequence joins TRBV29-1 and TRBJ2-3; D is perhaps TRBD1 (6 bases). Germline V gene lookup returns CDR1 SQVTM and CDR2 ANQGSEA. V dropped 4 bases and J dropped 6 bases, with 14 bases sitting between them. CDR3 length: 13 residues. For the CDR3, the DNA is TGCAGCGTTGTTGGGGGCGCGTTTGATACGCAGTATTTT. Residues: CSVVGGAFDTQYF.

This clonotype has just a few counts. The CDR3 DNA reads TGTGCCAGCAGTTTCGGAGAACAAGAGACCCAGTACTTC. This sequence encodes CASSFGEQETQYF. The V gene is TRBV12-3 or TRBV12-4, the J gene TRBJ2-5; D remains ambiguous. Trimming took off 3 bases at V and 2 bases at J, with 7 bases between the two ends. The CDR3 totals 13 residues.

The CDR3 DNA follows: TGTGCCAGCAGTCCCGGGACAGGGTATTCGGAGACCCAGTACTTC. It specifies CASSPGTGYSETQYF. The J gene is TRBJ2-5, the V gene TRBV28; 9 positions agree with TRBD1. The CDR3 runs to 15 residues. The V gene's germline CDR1 is MDHEN and CDR2 SYDVKM. With 5 bases clipped from V and 5 bases from J, the junction kept 9 bases outside the gene matches.

This clonotype was detected ten times or more. The chain couples TRBV5-1 to TRBJ2-1; TRBD1 might be the D (6 bases). The CDR3 has 14 amino acids. Germline V CDR1 and CDR2: SGHRS, YFSETQ. The ends were cut back, 1 base at V and 8 bases at J, with 13 bases in the middle. The CDR3 here is CASSLMNRDHEQFF. The CDR3 DNA reads TGCGCCAGCAGCTTGATGAACAGGGACCATGAGCAGTTCTTC.

The sample holds many counts of this clonotype. This chain joins TRBV20-1 and TRBJ1-1; TRBD1 matches 8 bases. From germline, CDR1 is DFQATT and CDR2 SNEGSKA (reference sequence). V was clipped by 6 bases and J by 2 bases; unmatched bases: 11. CDR3 size: 15 residues. The CDR3 protein is CSATQGARGNTEAFF. Written as DNA, the CDR3 is TGCAGTGCCACCCAGGGGGCGAGAGGAAACACTGAAGCTTTCTTT.